This T cell receptor (beta chain) was recorded in a study of OX40 agonist ivuxolimab in advanced cancers. Study background: Partial responses occurred in Three dose-escalation patients, one with hepatocellular carcinoma and two with cutaneous melanoma.

Trimming took off 3 bases at V and 0 bases at J, with 9 bases between the two ends. Germline loops: CDR1 LNHDA, CDR2 SQIVND (reference sequence). The CDR3 spans 15 residues. Sequencing used immunoSEQ multiplex PCR; TCRdb keeps in-frame clones, though not all of them. This sample has about 49,000 clones, with over 75% found just once. With regard to this clone: Its antigen remains unknown.

The study, taken as a whole, reports: At doses 0.1 to 3.0 mg/kg, CD4+ and CD8+ clones expanded.

The sample consisted of CD4+ or CD8+ T cells sorted from blood, taken in a trial of the OX40 agonist ivuxolimab. This sequence joins TRBV19 and TRBJ2-1, with D perhaps TRBD2 (6 bases). This sequence originates from an adult with an advanced solid tumor such as melanoma, head and neck, liver or kidney cancer. The CDR3 protein is CASSIGSGSYNEQFF. In DNA form, the CDR3 reads TGTGCCAGTAGTATTGGTAGCGGCTCCTACAATGAGCAGTTCTTC. The whole variable domain, filled in from reference TRBV19 and TRBJ2-1, reads DGGITQSPKYLFRKEGQNVTLSCEQNLNHDAMYWYRQDPGQGLRLIYYSQIVNDFQKGDIAEGYSVSREKKESFPLTVTSAQKNPTAFYLCASSIGSGSYNEQFFGPGTRLTVL.